This T cell receptor (beta chain) was sequenced during a study of blood T cell repertoires in COVID-19 (TCRdb year 2020). Looking at the study overall: The collaborator samples originated in the United States, Italy and Spain and spanned the acute and convalescent phases of COVID-19. Where available, HLA class I and class II types were taken from metadata supplied by the sample provider and were not determined by assay-based typing. Samples were obtained from the ongoing ImmuneRACE study (first 160 participants) and from 1,254 subjects provided by 6 global collaborators. The prospective study material was composed of cDNA or gDNA derived from T cells, B-cell-depleted T cells, or PBMCs. A freely available public database, intended as a resource for researchers studying the immune response to SARS-CoV-2, is where the repertoires were released. The dataset comprised deeply sampled blood TCRbeta repertoires from subjects exposed to, actively infected with, or recovered from COVID-19. A de-identified subject ID, COVID-19 status, age in years and sex were almost always included in the sample metadata.

What the work shows at the level of the full study, not this receptor alone: How much clinical and demographic metadata was included differed by source and by participant, and the metadata was provided uncurated.

The immunoSEQ Assay, a bias-controlled multiplex PCR, was used to amplify TCRbeta CDR3 regions from genomic DNA. The paper's processing steps were these. The number of nucleated cells in each sample was estimated from the amplification of reference gene primers within the assay. To quantify the absolute abundance of each unique TCRbeta CDR3 rearrangement, sequence reads were collapsed and filtered. Productive Simpson clonality was computed per sample as the square root of Simpson's diversity index over productive rearrangements. In its TCRdb copy, this immuneACCESS table keeps in-frame sequences only and misses some clones. Where compared with another copy, unresolved V genes explain less than half of these, and the others have no known cause. That table furnishes V, J and clone size, whereas the DNA furnished D and trimming. This sample holds roughly 150,000 clones; about four fifths were observed only once. The ten largest clones add up to roughly 2% of the sample.

Collaborating institutions collected whole blood in K2EDTA tubes following their own protocols. For TCRbeta analysis, collaborator samples were shipped as frozen whole blood, as isolated PBMCs, or as DNA extracted from either sample type. As concerns this clone: This clone's antigen is unknown. Per-base qualities were not stored, and no clone one base away is much larger.

The material sequenced was peripheral blood. The clonotype originates from a woman aged 80 or over with acute or convalescent COVID-19.

The nucleotide sequence is given as TGCAGCGTTGAATCGGGGACATCCGAAGTTTGGAACACCATATATTTT. This translates into CSVESGTSEVWNTIYF. The chain is assembled from TRBV29-1 and TRBJ1-3; the D region possibly corresponds to TRBD1 (6 bases align). V and J lose 2 bases and 7 bases, and a span of 21 bases separates them. Based on the germline V gene, the CDR1 and CDR2 sequences are SQVTM and ANQGSEA. From its cysteine to its phenylalanine, the CDR3 spans 16 amino acids. Only the CDR3 DNA stays, 48 bases, in frame from base 1.